These 28 T cell receptor beta chains were all obtained from the same sample, sequenced in a study of glioma-infiltrating T cells after dendritic cell vaccination. Time point denoted: after dendritic cell vaccination, including at tumor progression/relapse. Using immunoSEQ multiplex PCR, the repertoire was profiled, and TCRdb retains in-frame clones only, with some absent. The sample has about 76,000 clones; 80% to 90% are singletons. Sequencing used blood, obtained after dendritic cell vaccination. Receptors originate from a human donor with glioblastoma.

The chain couples TRBV7-9 to TRBJ2-7; TRBD2 matches at 10 bases. V gave up 5 bases and J gave up 2 bases; unmatched junction bases: 9. There are 16 residues in the CDR3. Germline CDR1 is SEHNR and CDR2 is FQNEAQ (reference sequence). The CDR3 DNA reads as TGTGCCAGCAGCCCACGGACTAGCGGAGCCCCCTACGAGCAGTACTTC. The encoded protein is CASSPRTSGAPYEQYF.

This chain joins TRBV10-1 and TRBJ2-2; 11 nucleotides line up with TRBD2. Germline CDR1 reads WNHNN; CDR2 reads SYGVQD (reference sequence). Trimming cost V 6 bases and J 7 bases; bases outside gene matches: 7. The CDR3 runs 15 residues. The CDR3 protein is CASSDSGRANGELFF. CDR3 nucleotides: TGCGCCAGCAGCGATAGCGGGAGGGCGAACGGGGAGCTGTTTTTT.

This chain uses TRBV18 with TRBJ1-1; tentatively, D is TRBD1 (6 bases). The length of the CDR3 is 14 residues. Looked up from germline, CDR1 is KGHSH and CDR2 is LQKENI. The ends were cut back, 6 bases at V and 1 base at J, with 12 bases in the middle. The CDR3 sequence is CASSGMGQNTEAFF. In DNA form, the CDR3 reads TGTGCCAGCTCGGGGATGGGACAGAACACTGAAGCTTTCTTT.

V and J are TRBV2 and TRBJ2-5, with a possible D match to TRBD1 (6 bases). The germline CDR1 and CDR2 sequences are SNHLY and FYNNEI. V was cut by 4 bases and J by 0 bases, with 6 bases left in between. CDR3 length: 13 residues. The CDR3 loop is CASSGTDQETQYF. CDR3 nucleotide sequence: TGTGCCAGCAGTGGGACAGACCAAGAGACCCAGTACTTC.

This chain links TRBV9 with TRBJ1-4; D remains ambiguous. The V gene's germline CDR1 is SGDLS and CDR2 YYNGEE. The CDR3 is 12 residues long. V was trimmed by 7 bases and J by 8 bases, leaving 12 bases between them. The CDR3 bases are TGTGCCAGCGGACCGTCGGGAGAAAAACTGTTTTTT. It codes for CASGPSGEKLFF. Together with reference TRBV9 and TRBJ1-4, the CDR3 gives the full variable domain: DSGVTQTPKHLITATGQRVTLRCSPRSGDLSVYWYQQSLDQGLQFLIQYYNGEERAKGNILERFSAQQFPDLHSELNLSSLELGDSALYFCASGPSGEKLFFGSGTQLSVL.

The J gene is TRBJ2-5, the V gene TRBV5-1; TRBD1 matches 9 bases. The J call may be in error: the DNA end matches TRBJ2-7 better. Germline V CDR1 and CDR2: SGHRS, YFSETQ. The CDR3 is 14 amino acids. The DNA of the CDR3 is TGCGCCAGCAGCTTGGTGGGACAGGGATACGAGCAGTACTTC. It translates to CASSLVGQGYEQYF.

This chain joins TRBV6-1 and TRBJ1-5; D unresolved. The CDR3 covers 15 residues. Germline CDR1 and CDR2: MNHNS and SASEGT. Trimming left V 4 bases short and J 0 bases short, with 10 bases between. CDR3 in amino acids: CASSGDGYSNQPQHF. The CDR3 nucleotides are TGTGCCAGCAGTGGAGACGGGTATAGCAATCAGCCCCAGCATTTT.

V gene TRBV7-9 combines with J gene TRBJ1-3; TRBD1 agrees at 8 bases. Trimming removed 5 bases from V and 0 bases from J; junction bases left unmatched: 3. Germline assignment: CDR1 SEHNR and CDR2 FQNEAQ (reference sequence). CDR3 size: 15 residues. The CDR3 coding sequence is TGTGCCAGCAGCATGGACAGGGTCTCTGGAAACACCATATATTTT. Protein sequence: CASSMDRVSGNTIYF. The whole variable domain, filled in from reference TRBV7-9 and TRBJ1-3, reads DTGVSQNPRHKITKRGQNVTFRCDPISEHNRLYWYRQTLGQGPEFLTYFQNEAQLEKSRLLSDRFSAERPKGSFSTLEIQRTEQGDSAMYLCASSMDRVSGNTIYFGEGSWLTVV.

The table lists this clone with a count of one. The chain recombines TRBV2 with TRBJ2-5; a possible D gene is TRBD2 (6 bases). V was pared by 7 bases and J by 3 bases, with 12 bases between. The CDR3 sequence is 13 residues long. Per the germline V gene, CDR1 is SNHLY and CDR2 is FYNNEI. As DNA, the CDR3 is TGTGCCAGCAAGAGGGGACTGAAAGAGACCCAGTACTTC. The encoded protein is CASKRGLKETQYF.

This clone has just one count. The V gene is TRBV4-1, the J gene TRBJ2-1; D is unclear. The V and J ends lost 6 bases and 3 bases respectively, with 12 bases between them. The CDR3 totals 14 residues. The V gene's germline CDR1 is MGHRA and CDR2 YSYEKL. The CDR3 region is CASSPGVNYNEQFF. The CDR3, as DNA: TGCGCCAGCAGTCCGGGTGTGAACTACAATGAGCAGTTCTTC.

This clone was counted once. The rearrangement links TRBV12-5 to TRBJ2-7, with TRBD2 matching over 12 bases. Germline values: CDR1 LGHNT, CDR2 FRNRAP. The CDR3 length is 15 residues. The V gene end was trimmed by 6 bases and the J gene end by 5 bases; junction bases not matched to a gene: 8. The CDR3 nucleotides read TGTGCTAGTGGACCCGGACTAGCGGGAAACAACGAGCAGTACTTC. It translates to CASGPGLAGNNEQYF.

V gene TRBV18 combines with J gene TRBJ2-5; TRBD1 might be the D (6 bases). The germline gives CDR1 KGHSH, CDR2 LQKENI. The CDR3 is made up of 15 amino acids. V dropped 3 bases and J dropped 5 bases, with 16 bases sitting between them. The CDR3 reads CASSPITGTGETQYF. For the CDR3, the DNA is TGTGCCAGCTCACCCATTACAGGGACGGGTGAGACCCAGTACTTC. The entire variable domain, with the rest obtained from reference TRBV18 and TRBJ2-5, is as follows: NAGVMQNPRHLVRRRGQEARLRCSPMKGHSHVYWYRQLPEEGLKFMVYLQKENIIDESGMPKERFSAEFPKEGPSILRIQQVVRGDSAAYFCASSPITGTGETQYFGPGTRLLVL.

This clone is a singleton in its sample. The V call is TRBV7-8, the J call TRBJ1-3; D is unclear. The CDR3 contains 14 residues. Trimming removed 5 bases from V and 5 bases from J, with 13 bases in between. Germline loops: CDR1 SGHVS, CDR2 FQNEAQ. CDR3 sequence: CASSLGVGRNTIYF. The CDR3 DNA sequence: TGTGCCAGCAGCCTCGGGGTAGGGCGAAACACCATATATTTT.

The V gene is TRBV7-6, the J gene TRBJ1-2, with 11 bases that match TRBD1. V was pared by 0 bases and J by 4 bases, with 7 bases of the junction left unmatched. From germline, CDR1 is SGHVS and CDR2 FNYEAQ. The CDR3 is 17 residues long. CDR3 nucleotides: TGTGCCAGCAGCTTAGCTGAGGGGACAGGGGGGTTCTATGGCTACACCTTC. Its protein is CASSLAEGTGGFYGYTF.

V gene TRBV6-5 combines with J gene TRBJ1-5, with 7 bases aligning to TRBD1. There are 13 residues in the CDR3. The germline CDR1 and CDR2 sequences are MNHEY and SVGAGI. V lost 2 bases and J lost 7; bases outside the gene matches: 2. CDR3 region: CASSYTGDQPQHF. DNA of the CDR3: TGTGCCAGCAGTTACACAGGGGACCAGCCCCAGCATTTT.

The V call is TRBV6-5, the J call TRBJ2-7; 11 positions agree with TRBD2. There are 14 residues in the CDR3. CDR1 and CDR2 from the germline V gene are MNHEY and SVGAGI. V lost 6 bases, J lost 4 bases, and 5 bases stayed unmatched. In nucleotides, the CDR3 is TGTGCCAGCAGCCCGACTAGCGGGACATACGAGCAGTACTTC. Translated: CASSPTSGTYEQYF.

This chain uses TRBV4-2 with TRBJ2-3; 9 bases fit TRBD2. With 0 bases clipped from V and 2 bases from J, the junction kept 9 bases outside the gene matches. This CDR3 contains 18 residues. The germline gives CDR1 LGHNA, CDR2 YNFKEQ. This CDR3 reads CASSQETLAGVHTDTQYF. CDR3 nucleotide sequence: TGTGCCAGCAGCCAAGAAACGTTAGCGGGGGTACACACAGATACGCAGTATTTT.

The J gene is TRBJ1-5, the V gene TRBV21-1. TRBV21-1 is designated a pseudogene. The CDR3 runs to 9 residues. The CDR3 loop is CASVEAQHF. As DNA, the CDR3 is TGTGCCAGCGTGGAGGCCCAGCATTTT.

V and J are TRBV2 and TRBJ1-3, with 12 bases that match TRBD1. CDR1 is SNHLY and CDR2 is FYNNEI in the germline V gene. The trim removed 6 bases at V and 6 bases at J, leaving 6 bases unmatched. The CDR3 loop spans 15 amino acids. The CDR3 DNA sequence: TGTGCCAGCAGAGCCGGGACAGGGGGCTTAAACACCATATATTTT. Its translation: CASRAGTGGLNTIYF. Supplemented by reference TRBV2 and TRBJ1-3, the full variable domain reads EPEVTQTPSHQVTQMGQEVILRCVPISNHLYFYWYRQILGQKVEFLVSFYNNEISEKSEIFDDQFSVERPDGSNFTLKIRSTKLEDSAMYFCASRAGTGGLNTIYFGEGSWLTVV.

V usage is TRBV7-2 and J usage is TRBJ2-7; the match to TRBD2 covers 7 bases. V shed 0 bases, J shed 5 bases, and the junction held 4 bases outside the gene matches. The CDR3 covers 14 residues. CDR1 is SGHTA, CDR2 FQGNSA, per germline. This chain's CDR3 is CASSLAAGLNEQYF. The DNA of the CDR3 is TGTGCCAGCAGCTTAGCAGCGGGACTCAACGAGCAGTACTTC. Based on the CDR3 plus reference TRBV7-2 and TRBJ2-7, the full variable domain is GAGVSQSPSNKVTEKGKDVELRCDPISGHTALYWYRQSLGQGLEFLIYFQGNSAPDKSGLPSDRFSAERTGGSVSTLTIQRTQQEDSAVYLCASSLAAGLNEQYFGPGTRLTVT.

The chain couples TRBV28 to TRBJ2-3, with 13 bases lining up with TRBD2. Germline V CDR1 and CDR2: MDHEN, SYDVKM. This CDR3 has 16 amino acids. Losses at the gene ends were 10 bases for V and 6 bases for J; bases not matched to a gene: 13. The CDR3 nucleotides read TGTGCCACAGCCCTCAGCGGGACTAGCGGGACGGATACGCAGTATTTT. Its translation is CATALSGTSGTDTQYF.

The chain has TRBV6-6 and TRBJ1-2, with 10 bases aligning to TRBD1. The junction had 11 bases not matched to a gene; V was cut back by 6 bases and J by 4 bases. The CDR3 consists of 16 residues. Per the germline V gene, CDR1 is MNHNY and CDR2 is SVGAGI (reference sequence). The CDR3 DNA reads as TGTGCCAGCAGCCCCCGACAGGGGGCGGCATTCTATGGCTACACCTTC. As protein: CASSPRQGAAFYGYTF.

This chain joins TRBV6-4 and TRBJ2-4, with TRBD2 matching over 7 bases. The CDR3 is 14 amino acids. The V segment lost 2 bases and the J segment 6 bases; nucleotides outside the gene matches: 4. CDR1 MRHNA and CDR2 SNTAGT come from the germline V gene. CDR3 residues: CASSDGEGGNIQYF. CDR3 sequence (DNA): TGTGCCAGCAGTGACGGGGAGGGCGGAAACATTCAGTACTTC.

Written as DNA, the CDR3 is TGTGCCAGCAGTTACGGATACAGGGGGCCGTCCTACGAGCAGTACTTC. Protein product: CASSYGYRGPSYEQYF. The chain uses TRBV6-5 and TRBJ2-7; TRBD1 aligns across 9 bases. V trimming: 2 bases; J trimming: 1 base; junction bases outside the gene matches: 6. The CDR3 length is 16 residues. Germline values: CDR1 MNHEY, CDR2 SVGAGI.

V is TRBV18 and J is TRBJ2-7, with 8 bases fitting TRBD1. Trimming cost V 7 bases and J 5 bases; bases outside gene matches: 7. The V gene's germline CDR1 is KGHSH and CDR2 LQKENI. This CDR3 region has 13 residues. CDR3 residues: CASFRGQGDEQYF. The DNA of the CDR3 is TGTGCCAGCTTCCGCGGACAGGGAGACGAGCAGTACTTC.

The V gene is TRBV5-1, the J gene TRBJ2-5; 10 nucleotides align to TRBD1. This CDR3 comprises 16 residues. The V and J ends lost 7 bases and 5 bases, in that order; junction bases with no gene match: 14. Germline CDR1 and CDR2: SGHRS and YFSETQ. The CDR3: CASVISRQGAGETQYF. The CDR3 DNA reads as TGCGCCAGCGTCATCAGCAGACAGGGGGCAGGGGAGACCCAGTACTTC.

This chain joins TRBV12-5 and TRBJ2-1; 10 bases map to TRBD2. The CDR3 runs to 15 residues. The V segment lost 2 bases and the J segment 6 bases; nucleotides outside the gene matches: 4. In germline, CDR1 is LGHNT, CDR2 FRNRAP. The CDR3 loop is CASGLFLAGVNEQFF. The CDR3 DNA reads as TGTGCTAGTGGTTTGTTTCTAGCGGGAGTCAATGAGCAGTTCTTC.

This clone is a singleton in its sample. The CDR3 bases are TGTGCCAGCGGGGAGACCGGTAACTATGGCTACACCTTC. This codes for CASGETGNYGYTF. The chain employs TRBV5-4 and TRBJ1-2; D is unclear. The V end was cut by 7 bases, the J end by 1 base, with 11 bases between. The CDR3 has 13 residues. Germline V gives CDR1 SGHNT, CDR2 YYREEE (reference sequence).